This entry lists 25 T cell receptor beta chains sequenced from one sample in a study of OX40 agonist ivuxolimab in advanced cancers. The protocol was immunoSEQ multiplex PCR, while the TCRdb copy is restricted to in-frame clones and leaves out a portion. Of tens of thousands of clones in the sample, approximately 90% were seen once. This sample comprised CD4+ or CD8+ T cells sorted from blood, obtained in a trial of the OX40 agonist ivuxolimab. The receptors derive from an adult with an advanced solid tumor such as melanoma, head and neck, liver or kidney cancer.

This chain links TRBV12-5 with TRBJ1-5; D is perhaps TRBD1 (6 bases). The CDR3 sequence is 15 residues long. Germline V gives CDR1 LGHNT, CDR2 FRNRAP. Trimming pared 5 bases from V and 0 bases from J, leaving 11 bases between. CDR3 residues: CASGAGTSSNQPQHF. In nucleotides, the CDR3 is TGTGCTAGTGGTGCCGGGACAAGTAGCAATCAGCCCCAGCATTTT.

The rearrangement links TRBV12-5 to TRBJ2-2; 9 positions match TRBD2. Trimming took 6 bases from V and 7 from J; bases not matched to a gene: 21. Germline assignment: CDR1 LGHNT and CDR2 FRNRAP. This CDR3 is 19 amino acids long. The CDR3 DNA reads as TGTGCTAGTGGATCTAGACAGGGCTGGCGGGAGGGCCGATTCGGGGAGCTGTTTTTT. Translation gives CASGSRQGWREGRFGELFF.

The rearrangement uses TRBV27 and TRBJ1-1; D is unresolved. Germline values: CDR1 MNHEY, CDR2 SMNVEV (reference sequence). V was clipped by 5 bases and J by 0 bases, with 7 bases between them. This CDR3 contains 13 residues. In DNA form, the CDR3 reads TGTGCCAGCAGTCGAACCCTGAACACTGAAGCTTTCTTT. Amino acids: CASSRTLNTEAFF.

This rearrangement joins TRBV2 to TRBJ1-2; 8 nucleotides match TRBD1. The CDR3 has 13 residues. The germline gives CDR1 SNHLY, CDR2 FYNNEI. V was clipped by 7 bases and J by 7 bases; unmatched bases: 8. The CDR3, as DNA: TGTGCCAGCAAAGCCCAGGGGGCGCTTGGCTACACCTTC. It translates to CASKAQGALGYTF.

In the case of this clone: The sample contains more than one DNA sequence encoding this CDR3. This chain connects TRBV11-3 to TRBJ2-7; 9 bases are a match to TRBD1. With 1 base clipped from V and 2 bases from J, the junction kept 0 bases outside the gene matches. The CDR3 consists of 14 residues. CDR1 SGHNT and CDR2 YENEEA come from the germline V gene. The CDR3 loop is CASSLGQGAYEQYF. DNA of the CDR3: TGTGCCAGCAGCTTAGGACAGGGGGCCTACGAGCAGTACTTC.

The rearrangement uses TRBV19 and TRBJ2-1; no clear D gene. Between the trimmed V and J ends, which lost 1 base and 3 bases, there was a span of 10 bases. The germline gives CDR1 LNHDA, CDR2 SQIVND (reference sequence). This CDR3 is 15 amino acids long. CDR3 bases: TGTGCCAGTAGTATAGTTCTGTGGGTCTACAATGAGCAGTTCTTC. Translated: CASSIVLWVYNEQFF.

The CDR3 coding sequence is TGTGCCAGCAGCGTAGGTGGGCGGGAAGGGAACATTCAGTACTTC. It yields the protein CASSVGGREGNIQYF. The rearrangement joins TRBV9 to TRBJ2-4; D is perhaps TRBD2 (6 bases). V gave up 0 bases and J gave up 7 bases, with 14 bases separating them. Germline values: CDR1 SGDLS, CDR2 YYNGEE. This CDR3 comprises 15 residues.

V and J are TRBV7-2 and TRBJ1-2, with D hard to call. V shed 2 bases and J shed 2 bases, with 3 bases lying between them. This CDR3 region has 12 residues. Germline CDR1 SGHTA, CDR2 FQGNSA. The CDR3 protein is CASSLKNYGYTF. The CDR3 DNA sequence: TGTGCCAGCAGCTTAAAAAACTATGGCTACACCTTC. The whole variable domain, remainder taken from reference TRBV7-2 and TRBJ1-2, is GAGVSQSPSNKVTEKGKDVELRCDPISGHTALYWYRQSLGQGLEFLIYFQGNSAPDKSGLPSDRFSAERTGGSVSTLTIQRTQQEDSAVYLCASSLKNYGYTFGSGTRLTVV.

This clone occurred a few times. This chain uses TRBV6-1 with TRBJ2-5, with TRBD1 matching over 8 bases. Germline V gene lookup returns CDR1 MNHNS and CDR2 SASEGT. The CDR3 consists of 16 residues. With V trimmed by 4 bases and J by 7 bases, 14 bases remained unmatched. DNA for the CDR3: TGTGCCAGCAGTGTTGCCCTAGGACAGGGCGCAGTGACCCAGTACTTC. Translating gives CASSVALGQGAVTQYF.

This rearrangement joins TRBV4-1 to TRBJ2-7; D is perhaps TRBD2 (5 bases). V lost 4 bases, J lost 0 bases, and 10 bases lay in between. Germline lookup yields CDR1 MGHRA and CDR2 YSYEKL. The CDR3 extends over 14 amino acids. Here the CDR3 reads CASSPVGSSYEQYF. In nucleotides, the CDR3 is TGCGCCAGCAGCCCAGTAGGGAGCTCCTACGAGCAGTACTTC.

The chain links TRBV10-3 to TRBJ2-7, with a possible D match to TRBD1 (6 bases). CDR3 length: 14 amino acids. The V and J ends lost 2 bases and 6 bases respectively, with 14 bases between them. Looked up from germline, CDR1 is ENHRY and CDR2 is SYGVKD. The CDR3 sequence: CAISERLGASEQYF. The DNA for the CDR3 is TGTGCCATCAGTGAGAGGCTGGGGGCGTCCGAGCAGTACTTC.

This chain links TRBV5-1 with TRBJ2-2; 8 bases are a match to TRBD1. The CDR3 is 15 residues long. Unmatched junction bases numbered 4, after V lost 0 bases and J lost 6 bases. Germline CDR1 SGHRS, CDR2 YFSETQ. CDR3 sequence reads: CASSLVGTGSGELFF. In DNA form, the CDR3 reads TGCGCCAGCAGCTTGGTCGGGACAGGCTCCGGGGAGCTGTTTTTT.

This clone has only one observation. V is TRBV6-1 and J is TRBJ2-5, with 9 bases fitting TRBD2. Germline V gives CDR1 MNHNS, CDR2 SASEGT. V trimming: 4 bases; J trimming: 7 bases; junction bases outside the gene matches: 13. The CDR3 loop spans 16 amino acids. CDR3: CASSGGQRGVLGTQYF. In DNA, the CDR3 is TGTGCCAGCAGTGGAGGCCAGCGGGGGGTCCTAGGGACCCAGTACTTC.

The CDR3 coding sequence is TGTGCCAGCTCCTGGGACAGGGGCACGGAGACCCAGTACTTC. Its translation is CASSWDRGTETQYF. This chain uses TRBV18 with TRBJ2-5; 10 bases match TRBD1. Germline-derived CDR1 and CDR2 are KGHSH and LQKENI. Trimming took 6 bases from V and 5 from J; bases not matched to a gene: 6. The CDR3 extends over 14 amino acids.

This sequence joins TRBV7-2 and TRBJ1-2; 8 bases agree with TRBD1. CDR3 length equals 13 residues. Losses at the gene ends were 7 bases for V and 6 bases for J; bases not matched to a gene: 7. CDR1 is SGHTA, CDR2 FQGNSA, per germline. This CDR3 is CASNRGQDHGYTF. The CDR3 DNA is TGTGCCAGCAATCGGGGACAGGATCATGGCTACACCTTC.

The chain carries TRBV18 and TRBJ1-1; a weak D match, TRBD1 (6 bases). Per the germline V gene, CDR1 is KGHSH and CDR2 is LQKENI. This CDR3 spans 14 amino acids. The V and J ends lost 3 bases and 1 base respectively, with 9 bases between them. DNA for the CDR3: TGTGCCAGCTCACCCCCGGGACAGAACACTGAAGCTTTCTTT. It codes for CASSPPGQNTEAFF.

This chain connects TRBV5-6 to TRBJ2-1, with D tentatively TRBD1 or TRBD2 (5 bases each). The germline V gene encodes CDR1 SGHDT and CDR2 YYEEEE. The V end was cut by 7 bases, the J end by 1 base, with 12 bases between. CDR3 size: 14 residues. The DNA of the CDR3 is TGTGCCAGCTCCCGGGACCAATCCTACAATGAGCAGTTCTTC. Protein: CASSRDQSYNEQFF.

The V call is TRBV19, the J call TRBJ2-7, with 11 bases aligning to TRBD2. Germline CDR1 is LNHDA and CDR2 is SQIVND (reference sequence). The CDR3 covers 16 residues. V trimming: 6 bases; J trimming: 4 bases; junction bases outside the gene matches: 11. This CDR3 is CASSPLYSGGAYEQYF. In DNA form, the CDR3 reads TGTGCCAGTAGCCCTCTGTATAGCGGGGGGGCGTACGAGCAGTACTTC.

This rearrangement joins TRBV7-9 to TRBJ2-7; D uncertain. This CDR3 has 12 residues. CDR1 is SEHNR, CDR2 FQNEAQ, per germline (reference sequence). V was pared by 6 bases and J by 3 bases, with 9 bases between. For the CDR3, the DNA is TGTGCCAGCAGTCAAAACAGCTACGAGCAGTACTTC. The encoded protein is CASSQNSYEQYF. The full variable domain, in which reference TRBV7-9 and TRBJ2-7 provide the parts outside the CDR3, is DTGVSQNPRHKITKRGQNVTFRCDPISEHNRLYWYRQTLGQGPEFLTYFQNEAQLEKSRLLSDRFSAERPKGSFSTLEIQRTEQGDSAMYLCASSQNSYEQYFGPGTRLTVT.

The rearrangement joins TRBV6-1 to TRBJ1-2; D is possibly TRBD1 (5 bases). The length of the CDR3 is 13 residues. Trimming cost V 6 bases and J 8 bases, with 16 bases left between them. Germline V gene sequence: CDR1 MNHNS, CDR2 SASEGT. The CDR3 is CASSLVGVGGYTF. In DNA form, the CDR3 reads TGTGCCAGCAGCTTAGTGGGGGTAGGAGGCTACACCTTC.

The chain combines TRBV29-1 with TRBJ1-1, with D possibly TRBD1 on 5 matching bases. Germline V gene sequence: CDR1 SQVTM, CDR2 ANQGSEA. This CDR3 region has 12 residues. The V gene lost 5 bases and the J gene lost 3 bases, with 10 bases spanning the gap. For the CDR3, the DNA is TGCAGCGTTTTGACAGCCCACACTGAAGCTTTCTTT. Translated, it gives CSVLTAHTEAFF. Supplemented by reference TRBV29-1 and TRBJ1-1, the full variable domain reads SAVISQKPSRDICQRGTSLTIQCQVDSQVTMMFWYRQQPGQSLTLIATANQGSEATYESGFVIDKFPISRPNLTFSTLTVSNMSPEDSSIYLCSVLTAHTEAFFGQGTRLTVV.

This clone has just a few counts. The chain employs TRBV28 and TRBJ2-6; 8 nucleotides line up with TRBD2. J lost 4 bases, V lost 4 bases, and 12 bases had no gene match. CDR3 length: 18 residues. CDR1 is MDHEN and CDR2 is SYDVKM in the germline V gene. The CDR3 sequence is CASSSGGREVTGANVLTF. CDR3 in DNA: TGTGCCAGCAGTTCCGGTGGGCGGGAGGTGACCGGGGCCAACGTCCTGACTTTC.

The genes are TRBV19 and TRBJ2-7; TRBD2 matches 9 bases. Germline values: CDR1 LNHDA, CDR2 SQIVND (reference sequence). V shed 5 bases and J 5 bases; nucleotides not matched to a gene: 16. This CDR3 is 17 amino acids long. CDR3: CASSPRAGGRTSDEQYF. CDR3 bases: TGTGCCAGTAGTCCCCGGGCGGGGGGCCGGACTAGCGACGAGCAGTACTTC.

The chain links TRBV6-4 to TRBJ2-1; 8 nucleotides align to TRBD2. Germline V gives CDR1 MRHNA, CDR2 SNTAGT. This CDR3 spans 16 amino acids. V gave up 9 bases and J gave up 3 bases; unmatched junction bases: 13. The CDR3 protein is CASWTRGATFYNEQFF. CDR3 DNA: TGTGCCAGTTGGACGCGGGGGGCAACGTTCTACAATGAGCAGTTCTTC.

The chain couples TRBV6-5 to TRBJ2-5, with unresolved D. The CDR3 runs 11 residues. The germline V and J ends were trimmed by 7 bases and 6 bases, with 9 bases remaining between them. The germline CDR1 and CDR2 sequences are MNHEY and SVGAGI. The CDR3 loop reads CASKIGKTQYF. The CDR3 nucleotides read TGTGCCAGCAAAATAGGGAAGACCCAGTACTTC.